The clone carrying this T cell receptor (beta chain) was recorded only once. What it binds is unknown. Profiled with immunoSEQ multiplex PCR; TCRdb holds only in-frame clones, not every one. The table records 120,000 to 150,000 clones, about nine tenths of them present only once. This record comes from a study of T cell responses to AZD1222 COVID-19 vaccine. The V gene's germline CDR1 is SGHRS and CDR2 YFSETQ. The CDR3 runs 15 residues. V lost 4 bases and J lost 2; bases outside the gene matches: 4. Second doses were pooled across both intervals (about 4 or about 12 weeks). Study-level findings and limits: Reportedly, nearly half of unique spike TCRs recognized epitopes outside B.1.351/B.1.1.7 mutations.

Sequenced here: peripheral blood, sampled 28 days after the second AZD1222 dose. The rearrangement uses TRBV5-1 and TRBJ1-1; 11 bases are a match to TRBD1. The TCR sequence derives from an adult who received the AZD1222 COVID-19 vaccine. The CDR3 bases are TGCGCCAGCAGCCGGGGACAGGGGGGCAACACTGAAGCTTTCTTT. It is translated as CASSRGQGGNTEAFF.